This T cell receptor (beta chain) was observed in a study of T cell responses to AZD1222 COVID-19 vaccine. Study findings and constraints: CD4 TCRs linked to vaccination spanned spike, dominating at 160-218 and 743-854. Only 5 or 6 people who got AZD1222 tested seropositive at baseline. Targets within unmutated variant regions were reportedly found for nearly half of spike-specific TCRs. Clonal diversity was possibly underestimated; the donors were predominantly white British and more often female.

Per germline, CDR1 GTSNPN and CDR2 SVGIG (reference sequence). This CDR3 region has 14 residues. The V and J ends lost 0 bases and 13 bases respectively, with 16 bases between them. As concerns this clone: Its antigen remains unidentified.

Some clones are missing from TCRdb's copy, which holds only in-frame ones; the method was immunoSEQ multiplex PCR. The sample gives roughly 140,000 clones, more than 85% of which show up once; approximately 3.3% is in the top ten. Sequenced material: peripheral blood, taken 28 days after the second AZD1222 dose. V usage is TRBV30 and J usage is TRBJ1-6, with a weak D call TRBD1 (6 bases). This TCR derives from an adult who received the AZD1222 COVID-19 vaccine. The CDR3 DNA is TGTGCCTGGAGTGTCGGGGGCGATGTCGGTCCCCTCCACTTT. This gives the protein CAWSVGGDVGPLHF. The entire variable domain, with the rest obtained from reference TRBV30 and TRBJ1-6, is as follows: SQTIHQWPATLVQPVGSPLSLECTVEGTSNPNLYWYRQAAGRGLQLLFYSVGIGQISSEVPQNLSASRPQDRQFILSSKKLLLSDSGFYLCAWSVGGDVGPLHFGNGTRLTVT.